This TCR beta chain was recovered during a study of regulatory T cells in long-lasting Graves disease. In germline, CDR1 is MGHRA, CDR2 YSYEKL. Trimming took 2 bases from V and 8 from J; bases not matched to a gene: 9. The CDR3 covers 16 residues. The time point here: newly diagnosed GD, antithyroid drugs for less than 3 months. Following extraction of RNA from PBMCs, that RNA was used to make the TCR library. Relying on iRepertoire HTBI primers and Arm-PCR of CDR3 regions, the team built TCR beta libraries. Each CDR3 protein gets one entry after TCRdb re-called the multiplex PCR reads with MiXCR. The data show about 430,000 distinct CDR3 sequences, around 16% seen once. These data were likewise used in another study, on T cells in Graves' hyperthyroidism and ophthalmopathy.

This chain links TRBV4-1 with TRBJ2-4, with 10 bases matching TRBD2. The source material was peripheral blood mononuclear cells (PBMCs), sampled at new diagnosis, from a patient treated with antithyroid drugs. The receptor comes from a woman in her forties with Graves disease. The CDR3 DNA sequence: TGCGCCAGCAGCCAACTTCAAGCGGGAGGGACGGACATTCAGTACTTC. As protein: CASSQLQAGGTDIQYF.